The sequence of this T cell receptor (beta chain) was determined in a study of T cells after posttransplantation cyclophosphamide. General study points: Donor-recipient repertoire similarity was low at 1-2 months, rising over year one. Recipient CMV seropositivity and CMV reactivation strongly tracked TRB clonality. Blood and skin or GI T cell repertoires showed limited TRB overlap.

Germline values: CDR1 SGHTA, CDR2 FQGNSA. V shed 1 base, J shed 6 bases, and the junction held 13 bases outside the gene matches. The CDR3 totals 19 residues. Cyclophosphamide on days +3 and +4 followed busulfan-fludarabine conditioning and a marrow graft. Using immunoSEQ multiplex PCR, the repertoire was profiled, and TCRdb retains in-frame clones only, with some absent. The data contain a few thousand clones, approximately 69% of them singletons. The count of this clone is one. Its specificity is unknown. The rearrangement links TRBV7-2 to TRBJ2-1, with 12 bases matching TRBD2. The starting material was CD8+ T cells sorted from PBMCs, obtained around 1,200 days after allogeneic stem cell transplant with posttransplant cyclophosphamide. This clonotype originated in a female patient in her thirties or forties who received an allogeneic stem cell transplant from a related donor, was CMV-positive, and had no GVHD. The T cells may come from the graft donor. DNA for the CDR3: TGTGCCAGCAGCTTAGTCTCTAGCGGGGGGGGATTGCTAGGCAATGAGCAGTTCTTC. The encoded protein is CASSLVSSGGGLLGNEQFF.